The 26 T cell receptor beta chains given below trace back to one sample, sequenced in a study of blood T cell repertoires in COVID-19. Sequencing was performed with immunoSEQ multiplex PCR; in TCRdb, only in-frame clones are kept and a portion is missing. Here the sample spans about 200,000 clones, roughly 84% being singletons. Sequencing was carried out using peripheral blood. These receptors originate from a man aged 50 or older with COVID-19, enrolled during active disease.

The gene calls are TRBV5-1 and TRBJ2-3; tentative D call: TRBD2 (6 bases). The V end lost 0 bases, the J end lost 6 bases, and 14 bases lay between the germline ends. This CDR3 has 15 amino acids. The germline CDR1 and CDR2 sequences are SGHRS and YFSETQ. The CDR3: CASSLVPSAGDTQYF. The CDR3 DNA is TGCGCCAGCAGCTTGGTTCCGTCGGCGGGGGATACGCAGTATTTT.

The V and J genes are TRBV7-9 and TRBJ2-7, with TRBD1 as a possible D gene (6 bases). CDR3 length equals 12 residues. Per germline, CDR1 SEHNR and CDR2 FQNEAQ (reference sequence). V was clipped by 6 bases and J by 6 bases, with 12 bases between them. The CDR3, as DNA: TGTGCCAGCAGGCCACAGGGATCCGAGCAGTACTTC. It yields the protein CASRPQGSEQYF.

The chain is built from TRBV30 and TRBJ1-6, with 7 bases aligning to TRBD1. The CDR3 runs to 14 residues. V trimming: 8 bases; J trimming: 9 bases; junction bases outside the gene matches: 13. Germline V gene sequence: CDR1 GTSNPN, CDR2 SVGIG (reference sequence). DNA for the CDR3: TGTGCCCCTGCCTTGACAGGGACGGCTTCACCCCTCCACTTT. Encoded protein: CAPALTGTASPLHF. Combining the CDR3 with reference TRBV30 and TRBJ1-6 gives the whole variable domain SQTIHQWPATLVQPVGSPLSLECTVEGTSNPNLYWYRQAAGRGLQLLFYSVGIGQISSEVPQNLSASRPQDRQFILSSKKLLLSDSGFYLCAPALTGTASPLHFGNGTRLTVT.

The CDR3 sequence: CASSISAGEFQETQYF. The CDR3 DNA sequence: TGTGCCAGTAGTATTTCAGCGGGGGAGTTCCAAGAGACCCAGTACTTC. The chain combines TRBV19 with TRBJ2-5; 8 positions agree with TRBD2. The germline gives CDR1 LNHDA, CDR2 SQIVND (reference sequence). This CDR3 spans 16 amino acids. The junction had 7 bases not matched to a gene; V was cut back by 3 bases and J by 1 base.

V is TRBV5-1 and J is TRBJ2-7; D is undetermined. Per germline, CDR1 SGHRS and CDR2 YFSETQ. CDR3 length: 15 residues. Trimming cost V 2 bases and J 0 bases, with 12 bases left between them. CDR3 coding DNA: TGCGCCAGCAGCTTTATCCCGTCGAGCTCCTACGAGCAGTACTTC. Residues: CASSFIPSSSYEQYF.

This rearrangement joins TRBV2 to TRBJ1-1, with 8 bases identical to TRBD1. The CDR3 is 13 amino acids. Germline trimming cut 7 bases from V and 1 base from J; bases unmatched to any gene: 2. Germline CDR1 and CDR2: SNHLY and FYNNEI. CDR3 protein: CASTDRGNTEAFF. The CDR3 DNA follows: TGTGCCAGCACCGACAGGGGGAACACTGAAGCTTTCTTT.

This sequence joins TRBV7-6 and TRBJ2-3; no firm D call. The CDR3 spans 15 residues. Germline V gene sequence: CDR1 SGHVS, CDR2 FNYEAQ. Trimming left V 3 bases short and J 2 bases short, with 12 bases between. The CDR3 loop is CASSFSLRNTDTQYF. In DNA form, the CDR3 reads TGTGCCAGCAGCTTCTCGCTGCGAAACACAGATACGCAGTATTTT. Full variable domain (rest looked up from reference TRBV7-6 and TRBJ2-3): GAGVSQSPRYKVTKRGQDVALRCDPISGHVSLYWYRQALGQGPEFLTYFNYEAQQDKSGLPNDRFSAERPEGSISTLTIQRTEQRDSAMYRCASSFSLRNTDTQYFGPGTRLTVL.

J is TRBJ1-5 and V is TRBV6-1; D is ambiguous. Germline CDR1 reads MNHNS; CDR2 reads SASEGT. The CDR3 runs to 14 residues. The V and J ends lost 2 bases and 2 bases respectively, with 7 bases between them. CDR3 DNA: TGTGCCAGCAGTGAATGGTCGGGCAATCAGCCCCAGCATTTT. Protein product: CASSEWSGNQPQHF.

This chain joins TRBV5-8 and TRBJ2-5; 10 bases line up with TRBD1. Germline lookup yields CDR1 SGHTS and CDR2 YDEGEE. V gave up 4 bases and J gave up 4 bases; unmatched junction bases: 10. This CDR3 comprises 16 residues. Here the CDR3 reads CASSLLGTGVGETQYF. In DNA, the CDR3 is TGTGCCAGCAGCCTCCTAGGGACAGGGGTTGGAGAGACCCAGTACTTC.

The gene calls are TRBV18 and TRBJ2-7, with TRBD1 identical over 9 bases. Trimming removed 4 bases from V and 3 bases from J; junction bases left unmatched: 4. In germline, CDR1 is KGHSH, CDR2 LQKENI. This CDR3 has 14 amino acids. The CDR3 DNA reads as TGTGCCAGCTCACGCGGGACAGGGCTCTACGAGCAGTACTTC. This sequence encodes CASSRGTGLYEQYF. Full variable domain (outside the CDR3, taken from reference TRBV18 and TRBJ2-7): NAGVMQNPRHLVRRRGQEARLRCSPMKGHSHVYWYRQLPEEGLKFMVYLQKENIIDESGMPKERFSAEFPKEGPSILRIQQVVRGDSAAYFCASSRGTGLYEQYFGPGTRLTVT.

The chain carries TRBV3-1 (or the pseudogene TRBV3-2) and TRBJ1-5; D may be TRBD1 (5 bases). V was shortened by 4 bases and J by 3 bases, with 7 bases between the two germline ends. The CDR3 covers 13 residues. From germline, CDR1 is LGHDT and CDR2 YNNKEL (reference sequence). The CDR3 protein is CASSPTVNQPQHF. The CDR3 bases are TGTGCCAGCAGCCCGACAGTCAATCAGCCCCAGCATTTT.

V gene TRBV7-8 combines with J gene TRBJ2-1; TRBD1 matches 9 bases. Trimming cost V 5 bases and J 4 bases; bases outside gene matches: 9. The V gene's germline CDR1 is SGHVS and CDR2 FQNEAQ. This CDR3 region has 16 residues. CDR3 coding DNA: TGTGCCAGCAGCCCGAGGGGGGGACAGGGATACAATGAGCAGTTCTTC. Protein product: CASSPRGGQGYNEQFF. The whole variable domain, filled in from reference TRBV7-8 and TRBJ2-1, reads GAGVSQSPRYKVAKRGQDVALRCDPISGHVSLFWYQQALGQGPEFLTYFQNEAQLDKSGLPSDRFFAERPEGSVSTLKIQRTQQEDSAVYLCASSPRGGQGYNEQFFGPGTRLTVL.

CDR3 in amino acids: CASSFDPGTGKETQYF. The DNA of the CDR3 is TGCGCCAGCAGCTTTGATCCGGGGACAGGGAAAGAGACCCAGTACTTC. The chain joins TRBV5-1 to TRBJ2-5; TRBD1 matches 9 bases. Germline values: CDR1 SGHRS, CDR2 YFSETQ. CDR3 length equals 16 residues. Trimming at V came to 2 bases and at J to 3 bases, leaving 8 bases not matched to a gene.

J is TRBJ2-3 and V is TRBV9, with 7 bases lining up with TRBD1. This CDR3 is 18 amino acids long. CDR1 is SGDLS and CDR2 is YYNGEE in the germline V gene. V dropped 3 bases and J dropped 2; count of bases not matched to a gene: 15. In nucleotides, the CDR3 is TGTGCCAGCAGCGCGACCTTGAGGGGGCCTTTGGACACAGATACGCAGTATTTT. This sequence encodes CASSATLRGPLDTDTQYF.

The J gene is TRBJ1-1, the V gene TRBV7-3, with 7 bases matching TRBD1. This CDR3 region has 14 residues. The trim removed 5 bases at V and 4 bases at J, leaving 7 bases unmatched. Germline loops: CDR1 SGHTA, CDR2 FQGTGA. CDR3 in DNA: TGTGCCAGCAGCCACAGGGGAAGGGGCACTGAAGCTTTCTTT. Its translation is CASSHRGRGTEAFF.

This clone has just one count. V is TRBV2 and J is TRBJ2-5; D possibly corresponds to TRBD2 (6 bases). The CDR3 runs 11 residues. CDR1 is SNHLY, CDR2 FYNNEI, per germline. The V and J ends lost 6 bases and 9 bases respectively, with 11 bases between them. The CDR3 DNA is TGTGCCAGCAGCGGGACTTCCCCCCAGTACTTC. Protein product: CASSGTSPQYF.

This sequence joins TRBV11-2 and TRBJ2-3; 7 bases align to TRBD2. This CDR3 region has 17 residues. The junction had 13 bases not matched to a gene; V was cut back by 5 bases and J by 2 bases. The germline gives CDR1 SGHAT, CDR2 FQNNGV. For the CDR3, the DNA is TGTGCCAGCAGCCAAAACTCGGCGGGAGTAACCACAGATACGCAGTATTTT. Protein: CASSQNSAGVTTDTQYF.

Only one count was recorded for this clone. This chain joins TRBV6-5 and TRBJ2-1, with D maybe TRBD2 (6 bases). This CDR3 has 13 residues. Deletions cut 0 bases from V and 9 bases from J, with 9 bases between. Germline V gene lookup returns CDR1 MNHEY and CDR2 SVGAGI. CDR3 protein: CASSYSPEGEQFF. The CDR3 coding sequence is TGTGCCAGCAGTTACTCTCCGGAGGGTGAGCAGTTCTTC.

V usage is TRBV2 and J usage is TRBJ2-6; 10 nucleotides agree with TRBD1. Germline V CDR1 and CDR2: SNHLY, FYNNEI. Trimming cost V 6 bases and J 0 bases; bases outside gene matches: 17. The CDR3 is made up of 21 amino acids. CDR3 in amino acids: CASRGVMLGTGVTSGANVLTF. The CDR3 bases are TGTGCCAGCAGAGGAGTGATGTTGGGGACAGGGGTTACCTCTGGGGCCAACGTCCTGACTTTC.

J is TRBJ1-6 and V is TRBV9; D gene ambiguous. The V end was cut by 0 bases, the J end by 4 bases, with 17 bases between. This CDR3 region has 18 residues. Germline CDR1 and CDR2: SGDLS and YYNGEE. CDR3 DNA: TGTGCCAGCAGCGTAGATGTTGGCGGGAAGTCATATAATTCACCCCTCCACTTT. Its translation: CASSVDVGGKSYNSPLHF.

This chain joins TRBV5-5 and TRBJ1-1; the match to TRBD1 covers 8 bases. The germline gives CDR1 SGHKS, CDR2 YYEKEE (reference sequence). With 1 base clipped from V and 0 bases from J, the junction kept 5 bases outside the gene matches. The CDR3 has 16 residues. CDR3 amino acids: CASSLSAGGMNTEAFF. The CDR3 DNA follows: TGTGCCAGCAGCTTGTCGGCAGGGGGCATGAACACTGAAGCTTTCTTT.

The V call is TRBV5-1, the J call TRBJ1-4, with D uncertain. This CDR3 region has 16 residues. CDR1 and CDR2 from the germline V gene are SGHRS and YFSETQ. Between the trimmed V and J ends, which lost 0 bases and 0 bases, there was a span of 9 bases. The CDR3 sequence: CASSLDPLTTNEKLFF. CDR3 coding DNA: TGCGCCAGCAGCTTGGATCCCCTAACAACTAATGAAAAACTGTTTTTT.

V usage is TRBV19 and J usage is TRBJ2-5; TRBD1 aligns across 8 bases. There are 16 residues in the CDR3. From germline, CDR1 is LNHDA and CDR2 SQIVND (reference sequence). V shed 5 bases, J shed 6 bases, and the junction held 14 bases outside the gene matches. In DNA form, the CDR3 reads TGTGCCAGTAGTCCCAGGGGGCGAGTGTATCAAAAGACCCAGTACTTC. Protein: CASSPRGRVYQKTQYF.

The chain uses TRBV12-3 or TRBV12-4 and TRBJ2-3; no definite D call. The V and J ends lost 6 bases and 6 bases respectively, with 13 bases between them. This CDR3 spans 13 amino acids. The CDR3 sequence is CASRTGWRDTQYF. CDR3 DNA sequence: TGTGCCAGCAGGACCGGTTGGCGGGATACGCAGTATTTT.

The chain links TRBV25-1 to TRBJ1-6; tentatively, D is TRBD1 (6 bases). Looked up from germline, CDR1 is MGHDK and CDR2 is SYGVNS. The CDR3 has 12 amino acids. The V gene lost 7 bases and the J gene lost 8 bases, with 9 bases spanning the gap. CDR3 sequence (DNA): TGTGCCAGCACGGCAGGGGATTCACCCCTCCACTTT. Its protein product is CASTAGDSPLHF.

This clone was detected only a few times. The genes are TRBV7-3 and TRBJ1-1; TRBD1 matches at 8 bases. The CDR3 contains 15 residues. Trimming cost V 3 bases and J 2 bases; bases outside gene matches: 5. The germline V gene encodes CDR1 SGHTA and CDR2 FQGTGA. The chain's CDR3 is CASSFRTGKNTEAFF. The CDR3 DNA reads TGTGCCAGCAGCTTTAGGACAGGGAAAAACACTGAAGCTTTCTTT.